Here is one TCR beta chain with its context. TCRdb re-analysed the reads in MiXCR, keeping a single row per CDR3 protein. The data contain approximately 750,000 distinct CDR3 sequences, about a third of them singletons. The data are from a study of T cell repertoires in cytomegalovirus infection. On the study more broadly: In public TCR beta signatures, there were indications of both CMV infection and matching HLA type.

The CDR3 is 16 amino acids. V lost 4 bases, J lost 0 bases, and 13 bases lay in between. Germline CDR1 reads SGHRS; CDR2 reads YFSETQ. Material: PBMCs. The receptor was derived from a human donor in good health (CMV status not recorded). Some clones in this sample may be carry-over from other donors' samples. The V gene is TRBV5-1, the J gene TRBJ2-2; D may correspond to TRBD1 or TRBD2 (5 bases each). The CDR3 is CASSGGRWANTGELFF. CDR3 nucleotides: TGCGCCAGCAGCGGGGGAAGGTGGGCGAACACCGGGGAGCTGTTTTTT.